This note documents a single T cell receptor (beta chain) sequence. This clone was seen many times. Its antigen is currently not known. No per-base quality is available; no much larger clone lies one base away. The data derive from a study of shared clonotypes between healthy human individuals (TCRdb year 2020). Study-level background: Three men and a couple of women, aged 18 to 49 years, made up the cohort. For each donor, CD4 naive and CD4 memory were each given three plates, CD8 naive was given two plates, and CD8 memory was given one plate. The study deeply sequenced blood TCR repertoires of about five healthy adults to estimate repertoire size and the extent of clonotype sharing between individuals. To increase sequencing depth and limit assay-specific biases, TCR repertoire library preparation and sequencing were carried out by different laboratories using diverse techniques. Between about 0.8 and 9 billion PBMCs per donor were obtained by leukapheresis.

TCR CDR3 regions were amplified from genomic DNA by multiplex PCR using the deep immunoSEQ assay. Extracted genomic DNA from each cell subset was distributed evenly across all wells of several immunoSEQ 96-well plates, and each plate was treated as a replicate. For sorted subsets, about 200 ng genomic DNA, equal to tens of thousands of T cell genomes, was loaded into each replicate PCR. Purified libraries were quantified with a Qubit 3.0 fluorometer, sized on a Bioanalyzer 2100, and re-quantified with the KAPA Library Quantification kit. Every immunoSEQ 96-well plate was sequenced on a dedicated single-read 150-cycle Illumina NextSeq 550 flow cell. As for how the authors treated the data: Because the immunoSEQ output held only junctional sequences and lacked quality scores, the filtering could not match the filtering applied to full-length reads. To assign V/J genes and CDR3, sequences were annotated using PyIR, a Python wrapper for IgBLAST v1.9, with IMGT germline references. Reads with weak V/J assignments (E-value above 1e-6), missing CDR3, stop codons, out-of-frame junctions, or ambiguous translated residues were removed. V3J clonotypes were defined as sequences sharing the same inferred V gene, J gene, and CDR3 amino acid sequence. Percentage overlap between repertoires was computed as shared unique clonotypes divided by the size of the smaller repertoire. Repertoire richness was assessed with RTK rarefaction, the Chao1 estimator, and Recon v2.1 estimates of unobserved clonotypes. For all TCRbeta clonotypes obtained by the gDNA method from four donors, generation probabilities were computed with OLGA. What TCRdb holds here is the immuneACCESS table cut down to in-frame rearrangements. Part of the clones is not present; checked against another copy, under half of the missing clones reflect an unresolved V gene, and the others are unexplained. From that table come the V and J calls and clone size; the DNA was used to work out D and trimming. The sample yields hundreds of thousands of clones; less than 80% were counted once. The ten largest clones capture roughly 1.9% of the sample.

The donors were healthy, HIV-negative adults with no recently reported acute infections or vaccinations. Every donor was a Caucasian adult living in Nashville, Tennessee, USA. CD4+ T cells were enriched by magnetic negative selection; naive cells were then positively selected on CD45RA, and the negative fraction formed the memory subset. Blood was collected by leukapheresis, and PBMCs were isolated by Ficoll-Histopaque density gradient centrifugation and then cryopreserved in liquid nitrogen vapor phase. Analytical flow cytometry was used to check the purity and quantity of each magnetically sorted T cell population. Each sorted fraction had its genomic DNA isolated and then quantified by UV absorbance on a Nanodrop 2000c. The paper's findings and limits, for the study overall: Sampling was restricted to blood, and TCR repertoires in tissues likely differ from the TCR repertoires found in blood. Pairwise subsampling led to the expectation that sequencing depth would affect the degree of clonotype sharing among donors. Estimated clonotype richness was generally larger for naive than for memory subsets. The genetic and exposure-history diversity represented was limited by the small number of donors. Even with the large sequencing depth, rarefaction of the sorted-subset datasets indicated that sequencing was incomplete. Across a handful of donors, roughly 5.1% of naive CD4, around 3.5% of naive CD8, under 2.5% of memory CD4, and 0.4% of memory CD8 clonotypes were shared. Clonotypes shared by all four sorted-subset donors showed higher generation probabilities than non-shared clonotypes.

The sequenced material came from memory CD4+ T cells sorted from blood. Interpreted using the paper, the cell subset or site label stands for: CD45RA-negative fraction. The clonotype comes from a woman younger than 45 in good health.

CDR3 loop: CASSLARPSLSQETQYF. The bases read TGTGCCAGCAGCTTAGCCCGCCCTAGTCTTTCGCAAGAGACCCAGTACTTC. The sequence links TRBV11-1 to TRBJ2-5, with no reliable assignment of the D segment. The CDR3 holds 17 amino acids from the cysteine to the phenylalanine. The retained sequence is limited to the CDR3, 51 bases, with the frame set at the first base. As encoded in the germline V gene (reference sequence), CDR1 is SGHAT while CDR2 is FQDESV. The V and J ends are trimmed by 0 bases and 2 bases, leaving 16 bases between them.